This is a list of T cell receptor beta chains from one sample in a study of blood T cell repertoires in COVID-19. The data were produced by immunoSEQ multiplex PCR, yet TCRdb's version contains in-frame clones alone and is incomplete. The sample includes 290,000 or so clones, 90% of them seen just once. Sequencing input: PBMCs or T cells enriched from blood (not recorded which). The receptor set was obtained from a woman under 40 who had recovered from COVID-19. CDR3s include the opening cysteine and the closing phenylalanine or tryptophan. Each record gives: clone size, D gene, V gene, J gene, CDR3 protein, CDR3 DNA. D genes are given only for firm matches. The listing skips clone size in some rows; elsewhere it reads once, few, many or a size class.

size: NA
D: NA
V: TRBV6-5
J: TRBJ2-1
CDR3: CASRSGTPTLGQFF
DNA: TGTGCCAGCAGATCCGGGACTCCAACCCTAGGGCAGTTCTTC

size: NA
D: NA
V: TRBV12-3/TRBV12-4
J: TRBJ1-4
CDR3: CASKRRDTEKLFF
DNA: TGTGCCAGCAAACGCCGGGACACTGAAAAACTGTTTTTT

size: NA
D: TRBD1
V: TRBV7-3
J: TRBJ1-2
CDR3: CASSLDRGGGYTF
DNA: TGTGCCAGCAGCTTGGACAGGGGAGGTGGCTACACCTTC

size: NA
D: NA
V: TRBV30
J: TRBJ1-3
CDR3: CAWSGTGSGNTIYF
DNA: TGTGCCTGGAGTGGTACGGGAAGCGGAAACACCATATATTTT

size: NA
D: TRBD2
V: TRBV10-3
J: TRBJ2-7
CDR3: CAIGPLAGASYEQYF
DNA: TGTGCCATCGGACCTTTAGCGGGGGCCTCCTACGAGCAGTACTTC

size: NA
D: TRBD1
V: TRBV6-5
J: TRBJ2-2
CDR3: CASIKDRANTGELFF
DNA: TGTGCCAGCATAAAGGACAGGGCGAACACCGGGGAGCTGTTTTTT

size: NA
D: TRBD2
V: TRBV9
J: TRBJ2-1
CDR3: CASSPGGSNEQFF
DNA: TGTGCCAGCAGCCCCGGCGGGAGCAATGAGCAGTTCTTC

size: NA
D: NA
V: TRBV19
J: TRBJ2-1
CDR3: CASRYYNEQFF
DNA: TGTGCCAGTCGGTACTACAATGAGCAGTTCTTC

size: NA
D: NA
V: TRBV21-1
J: TRBJ2-2
CDR3: CASSTPQGAGFSETGELFF
DNA: TGTGCCAGCAGCACACCACAGGGGGCTGGGTTTAGCGAGACCGGGGAGCTGTTTTTT

size: NA
D: TRBD2
V: TRBV30
J: TRBJ2-5
CDR3: CAWDPMRLARQWGETQYF
DNA: TGTGCCTGGGACCCGATGAGACTAGCCCGACAGTGGGGAGAGACCCAGTACTTC

size: NA
D: TRBD1
V: TRBV3-1/TRBV3-2
J: TRBJ2-2
CDR3: CASSPDRPGELFF
DNA: TGTGCCAGCAGCCCGGACAGGCCCGGGGAGCTGTTTTTT

size: once
D: TRBD2
V: TRBV18
J: TRBJ2-1
CDR3: CASSPPNGRANNEQFF
DNA: TGTGCCAGCTCACCACCGAATGGGAGGGCCAACAATGAGCAGTTCTTC

size: NA
D: NA
V: TRBV30
J: TRBJ2-3
CDR3: CAWSVLGVTQYF
DNA: TGTGCCTGGAGTGTATTGGGAGTTACGCAGTATTTT

size: NA
D: NA
V: TRBV5-1
J: TRBJ1-4
CDR3: CASRRVGNREKLFF
DNA: TGCGCCAGCAGGCGGGTAGGGAATCGTGAAAAACTGTTTTTT

size: NA
D: NA
V: TRBV6-1
J: TRBJ1-2
CDR3: CASSELAASGYTF
DNA: TGTGCCAGCAGTGAACTGGCCGCCTCTGGCTACACCTTC

size: NA
D: TRBD1
V: TRBV13
J: TRBJ2-1
CDR3: CASSLLTGGSYNEQFF
DNA: TGTGCCAGCAGCTTACTAACAGGGGGCTCCTACAATGAGCAGTTCTTC

size: NA
D: NA
V: TRBV15
J: TRBJ2-7
CDR3: CATSRGTGHYEQYF
DNA: TGTGCCACCAGCAGAGGGACGGGACACTACGAGCAGTACTTC

size: NA
D: NA
V: TRBV4-1
J: TRBJ2-6
CDR3: CASSQALSSGANVLTF
DNA: TGCGCCAGCAGCCAAGCCTTGAGCTCTGGGGCCAACGTCCTGACTTTC

size: NA
D: TRBD2
V: TRBV6-5
J: TRBJ2-7
CDR3: CASSMGEREWYF
DNA: TGTGCCAGCAGCATGGGGGAGCGGGAGTGGTACTTC

size: once
D: NA
V: TRBV15
J: TRBJ2-7
CDR3: CATSRDLGAGEQYF
DNA: TGTGCCACCAGCAGAGATCTGGGGGCTGGCGAGCAGTACTTC

size: NA
D: NA
V: TRBV6-6
J: TRBJ2-5
CDR3: CASSGHLEETQYF
DNA: TGTGCCAGCTCGGGACATCTAGAAGAGACCCAGTACTTC

size: NA
D: TRBD2
V: TRBV7-2
J: TRBJ2-3
CDR3: CASSFRLAGVADTQYF
DNA: TGTGCCAGCAGCTTCCGACTAGCGGGAGTAGCAGATACGCAGTATTTT

size: NA
D: TRBD1
V: TRBV12-5
J: TRBJ2-5
CDR3: CASGPAGTATSTQYF
DNA: TGTGCTAGTGGCCCTGCCGGGACAGCAACGAGTACCCAGTACTTC

size: NA
D: NA
V: TRBV28
J: TRBJ1-4
CDR3: CASSSLGATNEKLFF
DNA: TGTGCCAGCAGTTCCCTAGGAGCAACTAATGAAAAACTGTTTTTT

size: NA
D: TRBD2
V: TRBV28
J: TRBJ2-2
CDR3: CASGTSGIHTGELFF
DNA: TGTGCCAGTGGGACTAGCGGGATACACACCGGGGAGCTGTTTTTT

size: NA
D: TRBD1
V: TRBV5-4
J: TRBJ2-5
CDR3: CASSLQGAGETQYF
DNA: TGTGCCAGCAGCTTACAGGGGGCTGGGGAGACCCAGTACTTC

size: NA
D: TRBD1
V: TRBV28
J: TRBJ2-7
CDR3: CASRTGQGVPYEQYF
DNA: TGTGCCAGCAGGACAGGACAGGGGGTCCCCTACGAGCAGTACTTC

size: NA
D: NA
V: TRBV29-1
J: TRBJ2-3
CDR3: CSVGGDTQYF
DNA: TGCAGCGTTGGCGGGGATACGCAGTATTTT

size: NA
D: NA
V: TRBV11-2
J: TRBJ1-1
CDR3: CASSSQGWTEAFF
DNA: TGTGCCAGCAGCTCACAGGGTTGGACTGAAGCTTTCTTT